The sequence of this T cell receptor beta chain was determined in a study of blood T cell repertoires in COVID-19. Overall study context: Both acute and convalescent COVID-19 samples were obtained from the United States, Italy and Spain. PBMCs, B-cell-depleted T cells, or T cells were the source of the cDNA or gDNA that made up the material.

Authors' methods: Reference gene primers were amplified, and this amplification served to estimate nucleated cell counts. Libraries were prepared by immunoSEQ multiplex PCR; TCRdb keeps only in-frame clonotypes and omits some of them. From that table come the V and J calls and clone size; the DNA was used to work out D and trimming. The sample has 400,000 to 550,000 clones; about 89% are singletons. Source material: peripheral blood. This TCR derives from a woman in her 30s with acute or convalescent COVID-19.

DNA for the CDR3: TGTGCCAGCAGCCAACTTTTCTCCGGGGCAGATACGCAGTATTTT. This sequence encodes CASSQLFSGADTQYF. J is TRBJ2-3 and V is TRBV3-1 (or the pseudogene TRBV3-2); tentative D call: TRBD2 (5 bases). Per the germline V gene, CDR1 is LGHDT and CDR2 is YNNKEL (reference sequence). CDR3 length: 15 amino acids. V lost 2 bases to trimming and J lost 4 bases, with 13 bases between them.